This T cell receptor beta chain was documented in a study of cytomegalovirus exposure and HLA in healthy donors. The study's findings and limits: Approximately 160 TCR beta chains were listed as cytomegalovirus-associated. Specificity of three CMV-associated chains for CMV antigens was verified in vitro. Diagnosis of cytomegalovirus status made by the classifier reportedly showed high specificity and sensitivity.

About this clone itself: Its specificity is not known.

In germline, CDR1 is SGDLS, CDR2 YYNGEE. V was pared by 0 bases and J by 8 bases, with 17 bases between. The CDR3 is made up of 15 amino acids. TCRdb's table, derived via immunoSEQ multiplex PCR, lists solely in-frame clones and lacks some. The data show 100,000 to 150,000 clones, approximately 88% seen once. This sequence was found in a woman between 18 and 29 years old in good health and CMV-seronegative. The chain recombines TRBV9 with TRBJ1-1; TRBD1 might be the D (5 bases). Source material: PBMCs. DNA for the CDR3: TGTGCCAGCAGCGTAGGGGGTACAGGATCCTGGGAAGCTTTCTTT. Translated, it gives CASSVGGTGSWEAFF. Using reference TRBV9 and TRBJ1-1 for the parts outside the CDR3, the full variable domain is DSGVTQTPKHLITATGQRVTLRCSPRSGDLSVYWYQQSLDQGLQFLIQYYNGEERAKGNILERFSAQQFPDLHSELNLSSLELGDSALYFCASSVGGTGSWEAFFGQGTRLTVV.